Shown below are 13 T cell receptor beta chains from a single sample sequenced in a study of blood T cell repertoires in COVID-19. The protocol was immunoSEQ multiplex PCR, while the TCRdb copy is restricted to in-frame clones and leaves out a portion. The sample lists roughly 17,000 clones, about 81% occurring once. The source material was peripheral blood. Receptor source: a man in his 60s with acute or convalescent COVID-19.

The chain recombines TRBV6-5 with TRBJ2-7, with D tentatively TRBD2 (5 bases). The CDR3 length is 14 residues. The V gene lost 4 bases and the J gene lost 4 bases, with 14 bases spanning the gap. CDR1 MNHEY and CDR2 SVGAGI come from the germline V gene. CDR3 in DNA: TGTGCCAGCAGTTCCGGCCCGGGAATTTACGAGCAGTACTTC. Its translation: CASSSGPGIYEQYF.

The chain recombines TRBV6-5 with TRBJ1-2; TRBD1 matches at 8 bases. V lost 6 bases, J lost 3 bases, and 9 bases stayed unmatched. Per germline, CDR1 MNHEY and CDR2 SVGAGI. This CDR3 region has 15 residues. CDR3 sequence: CASSDRDRSYYGYTF. CDR3 DNA: TGTGCCAGCAGCGACAGGGACAGGTCCTACTATGGCTACACCTTC.

V and J are TRBV2 and TRBJ1-1, with D uncertain. The CDR3 sequence is 13 residues long. The germline V gene has CDR1 SNHLY and CDR2 FYNNEI. The V end lost 3 bases, the J end lost 1 base, and 6 bases lay between the germline ends. The CDR3, as DNA: TGTGCCAGCAGTGACGAGGGGAACACTGAAGCTTTCTTT. Translation: CASSDEGNTEAFF.

The chain recombines TRBV11-3 with TRBJ2-1, with TRBD1 as a possible D gene (6 bases). CDR3 length: 13 amino acids. The germline gives CDR1 SGHNT, CDR2 YENEEA. V lost 6 bases to trimming and J lost 9 bases, with 15 bases between them. Here the CDR3 reads CASSPPGDGEQFF. The CDR3 DNA sequence: TGTGCCAGCAGTCCTCCAGGGGATGGTGAGCAGTTCTTC.

The V and J genes are TRBV7-9 and TRBJ2-3; possible D gene TRBD2, 5 bases. The germline V gene has CDR1 SEHNR and CDR2 FQNEAQ (reference sequence). Trimming removed 9 bases from V and 0 bases from J, with 10 bases in between. This CDR3 contains 13 residues. The CDR3 reads CASTPGSTDTQYF. The CDR3, as DNA: TGTGCCAGTACGCCGGGGAGCACAGATACGCAGTATTTT.

V and J are TRBV19 and TRBJ1-5; TRBD1 is a possible D gene (5 bases). The V gene lost 10 bases and the J gene lost 0 bases, with 22 bases spanning the gap. The CDR3 has 17 residues. Germline CDR1 is LNHDA and CDR2 is SQIVND (reference sequence). The CDR3 reads CATRPTRVRDSNQPQHF. CDR3 coding DNA: TGTGCCACAAGACCGACCAGGGTGCGAGATAGCAATCAGCCCCAGCATTTT. Combining the CDR3 with reference TRBV19 and TRBJ1-5 gives the whole variable domain DGGITQSPKYLFRKEGQNVTLSCEQNLNHDAMYWYRQDPGQGLRLIYYSQIVNDFQKGDIAEGYSVSREKKESFPLTVTSAQKNPTAFYLCATRPTRVRDSNQPQHFGDGTRLSIL.

The rearrangement joins TRBV6-5 to TRBJ1-5, with TRBD1 matching over 8 bases. The CDR3 length is 14 residues. Germline loops: CDR1 MNHEY, CDR2 SVGAGI. V trimming: 5 bases; J trimming: 5 bases; junction bases outside the gene matches: 5. The CDR3 nucleotides read TGTGCCAGCAGTCGAGGACAGGGCGATCAGCCCCAGCATTTT. Translating gives CASSRGQGDQPQHF.

The chain joins TRBV6-5 to TRBJ2-1, with TRBD2 matching 8 bases. Germline V gene sequence: CDR1 MNHEY, CDR2 SVGAGI. CDR3 length: 13 amino acids. The V gene end was trimmed by 8 bases and the J gene end by 9 bases; junction bases not matched to a gene: 9. The CDR3 here is CASSDGGASEQFF. DNA of the CDR3: TGTGCCAGCTCGGACGGGGGGGCCTCTGAGCAGTTCTTC.

This chain connects TRBV7-9 to TRBJ2-5, with TRBD2 matching over 10 bases. V lost 1 base, J lost 4 bases, and 6 bases stayed unmatched. CDR1 SEHNR and CDR2 FQNEAQ come from the germline V gene (reference sequence). This CDR3 has 16 residues. Written as DNA, the CDR3 is TGTGCCAGCAGCTTAGGGTCTAGCGGGGGAATAGAGACCCAGTACTTC. Translating it yields CASSLGSSGGIETQYF.

The rearrangement joins TRBV12-3 or TRBV12-4 to TRBJ1-2, with D possibly being TRBD1 (5 bases). Trimming stripped 4 bases from V and 7 bases from J, with 10 bases between. The CDR3 loop spans 12 amino acids. The DNA for the CDR3 is TGTGCCAGCAGTTCGTCGGGGGGTGGCTACACCTTC. It translates to CASSSSGGGYTF.

The chain couples TRBV5-5 to TRBJ2-7; 11 positions agree with TRBD1. Germline V lookup: CDR1 SGHKS, CDR2 YYEKEE (reference sequence). This CDR3 contains 15 residues. V was pared by 4 bases and J by 3 bases, with 6 bases of the junction left unmatched. The CDR3 is CASSPPGQGGYEQYF. CDR3 nucleotide sequence: TGTGCCAGCAGCCCTCCGGGACAGGGGGGCTACGAGCAGTACTTC.

V gene TRBV11-1 combines with J gene TRBJ2-7; 7 bases are shared with TRBD1. V shed 5 bases, J shed 3 bases, and the junction held 4 bases outside the gene matches. Germline V CDR1 and CDR2: SGHAT, FQDESV (reference sequence). The CDR3 is made up of 13 amino acids. CDR3 nucleotide sequence: TGTGCCAGCAGCCAGGGACAGCTCTACGAGCAGTACTTC. Encoded protein: CASSQGQLYEQYF.

The J gene is TRBJ2-5, the V gene TRBV6-5; 8 bases map to TRBD1. V lost 0 bases to trimming and J lost 4 bases; unmatched junction nucleotides: 4. The CDR3 consists of 15 residues. Germline V gene data show CDR1 as MNHEY and CDR2 as SVGAGI. CDR3 sequence: CASSYSKTGGETQYF. The CDR3 DNA is TGTGCCAGCAGTTACTCGAAAACAGGGGGAGAGACCCAGTACTTC.